The entry that follows covers one T cell receptor (beta chain) sequence. Its antigen is unidentified. Some clones are missing from TCRdb's copy, which holds only in-frame ones; the method was immunoSEQ multiplex PCR. This table holds roughly 70,000 clones, 87% found once. The sample belongs to a study of radiotherapy plus CTLA-4 blockade in lung cancer. Findings and limits, study-wide: In blood, after radiotherapy plus ipilimumab, tumor-derived TCR clones expanded.

The CDR3 spans 15 residues. Germline V CDR1 and CDR2: KGHSH, LQKENI. V was shortened by 2 bases and J by 0 bases, with 10 bases between the two germline ends. The V gene is TRBV18, the J gene TRBJ1-1, with D uncertain. This receptor was obtained from a human donor with non-small cell lung cancer that progressed on radiotherapy plus ipilimumab. Sequenced here: peripheral blood, sampled from a patient treated with radiotherapy plus ipilimumab. The CDR3 region has the DNA TGTGCCAGCTCACCAGGACGGAGCATGAACACTGAAGCTTTCTTT. Amino acids: CASSPGRSMNTEAFF.